This TCR beta chain was identified in a study of CD8 T cells in Susac syndrome. This clonotype was recorded once. V gave up 0 bases and J gave up 7 bases, with 9 bases separating them. The germline gives CDR1 KGHSH, CDR2 LQKENI. The CDR3 runs 13 residues. RNA was extracted with the RNeasy kit, and a quantity of about 0.45 to 1 ug was reverse transcribed using random hexamers. TCRdb analysed the immunoSEQ multiplex PCR reads with MiXCR anew, one entry per CDR3 protein. The top ten hold roughly 0.11% of the sample, which has around 130,000 distinct CDR3 sequences, nearly 95% seen once. The sequenced target, TCR beta, came from blood CD8+ and CD4+ T cells. Healthy donors formed controls matched for age and sex.

Sequences were obtained from CD4+ T cells from PBMCs. This clonotype was sampled from a human donor in good health. V and J are TRBV18 and TRBJ1-1, with D possibly matching TRBD1 (5 bases). CDR3 sequence reads: CASSPPGGGEAFF. The CDR3 region has the DNA TGTGCCAGCTCACCACCGGGTGGGGGTGAAGCTTTCTTT.